These 28 T cell receptor beta chains share one sample of origin, sequenced in a study of T cell clones after liver transplantation. Profiled with immunoSEQ multiplex PCR; TCRdb holds only in-frame clones, not every one. The top ten clones hold about 0.8% of a sample with some 110,000 clones, just over 90% of them seen once. Source: CD4+ T cells from blood, taken 12 months after liver transplant. The receptor source for this set is a human patient who received a liver transplant. Some T cells may have originated in the graft donor.

The V call is TRBV6-1, the J call TRBJ2-1; maybe TRBD1 (6 bases). V shed 4 bases and J shed 6 bases, with 10 bases lying between them. Germline assignment: CDR1 MNHNS and CDR2 SASEGT. The CDR3 runs to 13 residues. The CDR3 region is CASSGRTVNEQFF. CDR3 coding DNA: TGTGCCAGCAGTGGGCGGACAGTCAATGAGCAGTTCTTC.

V gene TRBV2 combines with J gene TRBJ1-1; 7 positions match TRBD1. CDR3 size: 16 residues. V trimming: 6 bases; J trimming: 1 base; junction bases outside the gene matches: 11. Germline V CDR1 and CDR2: SNHLY, FYNNEI. The CDR3 protein is CASRLGSGGQNTEAFF. CDR3 coding DNA: TGTGCCAGCAGGCTAGGGTCAGGGGGGCAGAACACTGAAGCTTTCTTT.

The chain couples TRBV4-1 to TRBJ2-7; 11 bases align to TRBD1. The CDR3 runs to 14 residues. From germline, CDR1 is MGHRA and CDR2 YSYEKL. V was pared by 3 bases and J by 7 bases, with 5 bases of the junction left unmatched. This CDR3 is CASSQPGTGGEQYF. The CDR3 DNA is TGCGCCAGCAGCCAGCCCGGGACAGGGGGTGAGCAGTACTTC.

The V gene is TRBV28, the J gene TRBJ1-2, with D unclear. V lost 6 bases and J 1 base, leaving 18 bases between the germline ends. This CDR3 comprises 16 residues. From germline, CDR1 is MDHEN and CDR2 SYDVKM. The chain's CDR3 is CASSSIASPINYGYTF. DNA for the CDR3: TGTGCCAGCAGCTCAATCGCAAGCCCGATTAACTATGGCTACACCTTC.

V and J are TRBV5-1 and TRBJ2-7, with a possible D match to TRBD1 (5 bases). V lost 0 bases to trimming and J lost 1 base, with 5 bases between them. CDR3 length: 13 residues. Germline V CDR1 and CDR2: SGHRS, YFSETQ. CDR3 bases: TGCGCCAGCAGCTTGGAGGGGTCCTACGAGCAGTACTTC. Translation: CASSLEGSYEQYF.

CDR3 residues: CASSMARSSYNEQFF. As DNA, the CDR3 is TGTGCCAGTAGTATGGCACGTAGCTCCTACAATGAGCAGTTCTTC. This chain links TRBV19 with TRBJ2-1; no definite D call. V lost 3 bases and J 0 bases, leaving 9 bases between the germline ends. Looked up from germline, CDR1 is LNHDA and CDR2 is SQIVND (reference sequence). CDR3 length: 15 residues.

This rearrangement joins TRBV5-1 to TRBJ1-2; TRBD1 is a possible D gene (6 bases). CDR3 length equals 12 residues. V lost 4 bases to trimming and J lost 8 bases, with 12 bases between them. The germline V gene encodes CDR1 SGHRS and CDR2 YFSETQ. The CDR3 spells CASSDGQWGYTF. Written as DNA, the CDR3 is TGCGCCAGCAGCGACGGACAGTGGGGCTACACCTTC. Full variable domain (outside the CDR3, taken from reference TRBV5-1 and TRBJ1-2): KAGVTQTPRYLIKTRGQQVTLSCSPISGHRSVSWYQQTPGQGLQFLFEYFSETQRNKGNFPGRFSGRQFSNSRSEMNVSTLELGDSALYLCASSDGQWGYTFGSGTRLTVV.

This clone was counted once. The rearrangement joins TRBV5-1 to TRBJ2-5; D is unclear. Germline V lookup: CDR1 SGHRS, CDR2 YFSETQ. V shed 1 base and J shed 3 bases, with 7 bases lying between them. The CDR3 sequence is 13 residues long. The CDR3 loop reads CASSLSSEETQYF. The CDR3 nucleotides are TGCGCCAGCAGCTTGAGTTCCGAAGAGACCCAGTACTTC.

The chain carries TRBV21-1 and TRBJ2-7; the tabulated D call, TRBD2, remains unverified against the DNA. TRBV21-1 represents a pseudogene. This CDR3 region has 16 residues. The CDR3 sequence is CASSKERLAIGWEQYF. CDR3 nucleotides: TGTGCCAGCAGCAAAGAGCGACTAGCGATCGGCTGGGAGCAGTACTTC.

CDR3 nucleotide sequence: TGTGCCAGCAGTGAAGCGCGACCCACAGCGGTTCAGTACTTC. Amino acids: CASSEARPTAVQYF. V is TRBV2 and J is TRBJ2-4; perhaps TRBD2 as D (5 bases). Germline V gene lookup returns CDR1 SNHLY and CDR2 FYNNEI. The CDR3 is made up of 14 amino acids. Between the trimmed V and J ends, which lost 0 bases and 11 bases, there was a span of 14 bases.

Here the CDR3 DNA reads TGTGCCAGCAGTGCAGTCGGAGGCTTTCCTGAAGCTTTCTTT. As protein: CASSAVGGFPEAFF. This chain joins TRBV25-1 and TRBJ1-1; D is ambiguous. CDR3 size: 14 residues. In germline, CDR1 is MGHDK, CDR2 SYGVNS. Trimming removed 4 bases at V and 6 bases at J, with 15 bases between.

V gene TRBV5-6 combines with J gene TRBJ2-7, with a possible D match to TRBD2 (6 bases). The CDR3 has 14 amino acids. Germline CDR1 and CDR2: SGHDT and YYEEEE. The V end was cut by 0 bases, the J end by 3 bases, with 10 bases between. The CDR3 DNA follows: TGTGCCAGCAGCTTGGTGGGGGGAAACTACGAGCAGTACTTC. Protein product: CASSLVGGNYEQYF.

The gene calls are TRBV19 and TRBJ1-3, with TRBD1 matching over 9 bases. J gave up 2 bases and V 5 bases, and 7 bases lay outside the gene matches. The CDR3 totals 16 residues. Germline V gives CDR1 LNHDA, CDR2 SQIVND (reference sequence). The CDR3 loop reads CASSFGQGTAGNTIYF. In DNA, the CDR3 is TGTGCCAGTAGTTTTGGACAGGGGACGGCTGGAAACACCATATATTTT.

The rearrangement links TRBV2 to TRBJ2-1, with TRBD2 matching over 9 bases. CDR1 is SNHLY, CDR2 FYNNEI, per germline. J lost 0 bases, V lost 6 bases, and 3 bases had no gene match. The CDR3 covers 15 residues. The CDR3 sequence: CASRVSGSSYNEQFF. CDR3 bases: TGTGCCAGCAGGGTTAGCGGGAGCTCCTACAATGAGCAGTTCTTC.

The gene calls are TRBV7-8 and TRBJ2-3; 7 bases are a match to TRBD2. The CDR3 length is 16 residues. Per germline, CDR1 SGHVS and CDR2 FQNEAQ. With 2 bases clipped from V and 2 bases from J, the junction kept 7 bases outside the gene matches. The CDR3 DNA sequence: TGTGCCAGCAGCTTATTAGTGGGAGGGGACACAGATACGCAGTATTTT. Residues: CASSLLVGGDTDTQYF.

CDR3 residues: CASSLDRNTEAFF. CDR3 sequence (DNA): TGTGCCAGCAGCTTAGATCGTAACACTGAAGCTTTCTTT. The chain links TRBV7-2 to TRBJ1-1; D ambiguous. Germline V gives CDR1 SGHTA, CDR2 FQGNSA. V lost 1 base to trimming and J lost 2 bases, with 5 bases between them. CDR3 length: 13 residues. Looking up the rest from reference TRBV7-2 and TRBJ1-1 gives the full variable domain: GAGVSQSPSNKVTEKGKDVELRCDPISGHTALYWYRQSLGQGLEFLIYFQGNSAPDKSGLPSDRFSAERTGGSVSTLTIQRTQQEDSAVYLCASSLDRNTEAFFGQGTRLTVV.

The rearrangement links TRBV29-1 to TRBJ1-1, with 10 bases that match TRBD1. This CDR3 is built from 12 residues. Looked up from germline, CDR1 is SQVTM and CDR2 is ANQGSEA. V lost 7 bases to trimming and J lost 5 bases; unmatched junction nucleotides: 4. CDR3 amino acids: CSGRQGATEAFF. The CDR3 DNA reads TGCAGCGGCCGACAGGGGGCGACTGAAGCTTTCTTT.

V is TRBV11-2 and J is TRBJ2-7; D gene unclear. This CDR3 spans 12 amino acids. The germline CDR1 and CDR2 sequences are SGHAT and FQNNGV. Trimming stripped 4 bases from V and 3 bases from J, with 7 bases between. The CDR3, as DNA: TGTGCCAGCAGCTCGCGTCGCTACGAGCAGTACTTC. Encoded protein: CASSSRRYEQYF.

The chain uses TRBV5-1 and TRBJ1-2; 12 bases line up with TRBD1. CDR1 and CDR2 (germline): SGHRS, YFSETQ. V trimming: 2 bases; J trimming: 6 bases; junction bases outside the gene matches: 2. CDR3 size: 14 residues. CDR3 amino acids: CASSLGTGGNGYTF. The CDR3, as DNA: TGCGCCAGCAGCTTAGGGACAGGGGGCAATGGCTACACCTTC.

The gene calls are TRBV19 and TRBJ2-7; unclear D gene. Germline CDR1 LNHDA, CDR2 SQIVND (reference sequence). The CDR3 is 14 residues long. Trimming took 4 bases from V and 1 from J, leaving 11 bases between them. The CDR3 DNA follows: TGTGCCAGTAGTAGGCCGGATCCTTCCTACGAGCAGTACTTC. The encoded protein is CASSRPDPSYEQYF.

This rearrangement joins TRBV28 to TRBJ1-5; D remains unclear. V lost 8 bases and J 0 bases, leaving 20 bases between the germline ends. CDR3 length: 17 amino acids. Germline CDR1 MDHEN, CDR2 SYDVKM. CDR3 in DNA: TGTGCCAGCCCAAAACCCATGATTGGATTTAGCAATCAGCCCCAGCATTTT. Translation gives CASPKPMIGFSNQPQHF.

The chain carries TRBV29-1 and TRBJ1-4; D possibly corresponds to TRBD1 (6 bases). The CDR3 consists of 14 residues. The germline V gene has CDR1 SQVTM and CDR2 ANQGSEA. Deletions cut 6 bases from V and 1 base from J, with 12 bases between. CDR3 sequence (DNA): TGCAGCGTAGCCCTAGGGGGAACTAATGAAAAACTGTTTTTT. Its protein is CSVALGGTNEKLFF.

V is TRBV11-2 and J is TRBJ1-2, with 7 bases fitting TRBD1. Germline V gives CDR1 SGHAT, CDR2 FQNNGV. The CDR3 covers 14 residues. Trimming removed 0 bases from V and 9 bases from J; junction bases left unmatched: 7. The chain's CDR3 is CASSLEGQPMSYTF. CDR3 nucleotide sequence: TGTGCCAGCAGCTTAGAGGGACAGCCTATGAGCTACACCTTC.

The chain couples TRBV19 to TRBJ1-5; 8 bases line up with TRBD1. The CDR3 consists of 13 residues. The V segment lost 6 bases and the J segment 9 bases; nucleotides outside the gene matches: 7. CDR1 and CDR2 from the germline V gene are LNHDA and SQIVND (reference sequence). The CDR3 protein is CASSSQGARPQHF. The CDR3 region has the DNA TGTGCCAGTAGCTCCCAGGGGGCTCGGCCCCAGCATTTT. The full variable domain, completed using reference TRBV19 and TRBJ1-5, is DGGITQSPKYLFRKEGQNVTLSCEQNLNHDAMYWYRQDPGQGLRLIYYSQIVNDFQKGDIAEGYSVSREKKESFPLTVTSAQKNPTAFYLCASSSQGARPQHFGDGTRLSIL.

The chain is built from TRBV5-1 and TRBJ1-1; 7 bases agree with TRBD1. The V and J ends lost 0 bases and 3 bases, in that order; junction bases with no gene match: 2. This CDR3 comprises 14 residues. Germline CDR1 reads SGHRS; CDR2 reads YFSETQ. Here the CDR3 reads CASSLEDRHTEAFF. The DNA of the CDR3 is TGCGCCAGCAGCTTGGAGGACAGGCACACTGAAGCTTTCTTT. The full variable domain, with the rest looked up from reference TRBV5-1 and TRBJ1-1, is KAGVTQTPRYLIKTRGQQVTLSCSPISGHRSVSWYQQTPGQGLQFLFEYFSETQRNKGNFPGRFSGRQFSNSRSEMNVSTLELGDSALYLCASSLEDRHTEAFFGQGTRLTVV.

This chain joins TRBV28 and TRBJ2-1; the D is unclear. Deletions cut 5 bases from V and 0 bases from J, with 17 bases between. This CDR3 has 17 amino acids. Germline assignment: CDR1 MDHEN and CDR2 SYDVKM. The CDR3 DNA sequence: TGTGCCAGCAGTCCCCAAACCTCGACACGCTCCTACAATGAGCAGTTCTTC. Translation gives CASSPQTSTRSYNEQFF.

V is TRBV6-5 and J is TRBJ1-2; D unclear. V lost 6 bases and J lost 0, with 8 bases in between. Germline-derived CDR1 and CDR2 are MNHEY and SVGAGI. The CDR3 is 13 residues long. The CDR3 here is CASREIANYGYTF. CDR3 in DNA: TGTGCCAGCAGAGAGATAGCTAACTATGGCTACACCTTC.

This chain links TRBV7-2 with TRBJ2-7, with a possible D match to TRBD1 (6 bases). The germline gives CDR1 SGHTA, CDR2 FQGNSA. The CDR3 loop spans 14 amino acids. V dropped 4 bases and J dropped 3 bases, with 13 bases sitting between them. CDR3 protein: CASSSRTGFYEQYF. The CDR3 DNA is TGTGCCAGCAGCTCCCGTACAGGGTTCTACGAGCAGTACTTC.